The rows below give T cell receptor beta chains drawn from one sample of a study of regulatory T cells in long-lasting Graves disease. TCRdb re-called the multiplex PCR reads with MiXCR, one entry per CDR3 protein. The data show around 480,000 distinct CDR3 sequences, with 16% seen just once and over 9% held by the top ten. The sample was also reused in another study, on T cells in Graves' hyperthyroidism and ophthalmopathy.

This specimen consisted of peripheral blood mononuclear cells (PBMCs), obtained at new diagnosis, from a patient treated with antithyroid drugs. The receptors stem from a man aged 35 to 55 with Graves disease. CDR3s include the opening cysteine and the closing phenylalanine or tryptophan. A D gene is named only where the DNA matches it firmly. Only some rows state a clone size, as once, few, many or a class for expanded clones.

J gene | V gene | clone size | D gene | CDR3 DNA | CDR3 protein
TRBJ1-4 | TRBV7-9 | many | NA | TGTGCCAGCAGCTCCCGAGGCGGGGAAAAACTGTTTTTT | CASSSRGGEKLFF
TRBJ2-7 | TRBV5-1 | many | TRBD1 | TGCGCCAGCAGCTGGGGACAGGGAGGGGGGCTCGAGCAGTACTTC | CASSWGQGGGLEQYF
TRBJ2-7 | TRBV27 | NA | NA | TGTGCCAGCAGTCCAGACTTACTCCTCTCCTACGAGCAGTACTTC | CASSPDLLLSYEQYF
TRBJ1-3 | TRBV12-3/TRBV12-4 | many | TRBD1 | TGTGCCAGCAGTGTCGCGGGACAGGGGTTCTCTGGAAACACCATATATTTT | CASSVAGQGFSGNTIYF
TRBJ1-1 | TRBV11-2 | once | TRBD1 | TGTGCCAGCAGCATGGGACAGGGATGGGCTTCCTTT | CASSMGQGWASF
TRBJ2-2 | TRBV2 | many | TRBD1 | TGTGCCAGCGGACAGGGGGCCGCTACCGGGGAGCTGTTTTTT | CASGQGAATGELFF
TRBJ1-5 | TRBV6-2/TRBV6-3 | few | NA | TGTGCCAGCAACAACCCGACGGGGGCAAGCAATCAGCCCCAGCATTTT | CASNNPTGASNQPQHF
TRBJ2-7 | TRBV6-2/TRBV6-3 | few | TRBD1 | TGTGCCAGCAGTCAAAGACAGGGAATCTCCTACGAGCAGTACTTC | CASSQRQGISYEQYF
TRBJ1-4 | TRBV30 | NA | NA | TGTGCCTGTCTCCCGGGGGACCGGGCTGAAAAACTGTTTTTT | CACLPGDRAEKLFF
TRBJ2-7 | TRBV7-2 | many | NA | TGTGCCAGCACCAAAATCGGGTACTCCTACGAGCAGTACTTC | CASTKIGYSYEQYF
TRBJ1-1 | TRBV6-2/TRBV6-3 | many | NA | TGTGCCAGCAGTTACAGGTCAAGGAGCACTGAAGCTTTCTTT | CASSYRSRSTEAFF
TRBJ1-5 | TRBV2 | NA | TRBD1 | TGTGCCAGCAGTGAATGGCAGGGGGCGATTGGCAATCAGCCCCAGCATTTT | CASSEWQGAIGNQPQHF
TRBJ2-7 | TRBV12-3/TRBV12-4 | few | NA | TGTGCCAGCAGTTTGATCGCCCACGAGCAGTACTTC | CASSLIAHEQYF
TRBJ2-7 | TRBV27 | NA | NA | TGTGCCAGCAGTTTATTAGACCGTGAGGGAGGCGAGCAGTACTTC | CASSLLDREGGEQYF
TRBJ2-3 | TRBV10-3 | many | TRBD2 | TGTGCCATCAGTCCGGGAGGGCAAGATACGCAGTATTTT | CAISPGGQDTQYF
TRBJ2-5 | TRBV20-1 | many | NA | TGCAGTGCTAGGCGGCGGCTGGGAGAGACCCAGTACTTC | CSARRRLGETQYF
TRBJ1-5 | TRBV12-3/TRBV12-4 | NA | TRBD1 | TGTGCCAGCAGTTTCCGTGGGACAGGGGGCGTTCAGCCCCAGCATTTT | CASSFRGTGGVQPQHF
TRBJ2-1 | TRBV12-3/TRBV12-4 | many | NA | TGTGCCAGCAGTATACTAGCATCTCAGCAGTTCTTC | CASSILASQQFF
TRBJ2-5 | TRBV7-9 | NA | NA | TGTGCCAGCAGCAAGGGCGGACCCCAGTACTTC | CASSKGGPQYF
TRBJ1-5 | TRBV7-8 | many | NA | TGTGCCAGCAGCTTAGAGCCTCAACACGGGACAAGTAGCAATCAGCCCCAGCATTTT | CASSLEPQHGTSSNQPQHF
TRBJ2-7 | TRBV28 | many | NA | TGTGCCAGCAGTTCCCCTCCGGGCCCCAAATACGAGCAGTACTTC | CASSSPPGPKYEQYF
TRBJ2-3 | TRBV24-1 | many | TRBD2 | TGTGCCACCAGTGACCCGGGACTAGCGGTTAAAGGAGATACGCAGTATTTT | CATSDPGLAVKGDTQYF
TRBJ2-1 | TRBV11-2 | many | NA | TGTGCCAGCACGACAGGCTCGATGCAGTTCTTC | CASTTGSMQFF
TRBJ2-7 | TRBV27 | few | NA | TGTGCCAGCCGCTCGAAAGGGGGTTCCTACGAGCAGTACTTC | CASRSKGGSYEQYF
TRBJ2-2 | TRBV5-1 | once | TRBD1 | TGCGCCAGCAACTTGACAGGGGGTGGCACCGGGGAGCTGTTTTTT | CASNLTGGGTGELFF
TRBJ2-2 | TRBV6-2/TRBV6-3 | NA | NA | TGTGCCAGCCGACGGCCCATGAACACCGGGGAGCTGTTTTTT | CASRRPMNTGELFF
TRBJ2-1 | TRBV7-9 | NA | TRBD2 | TGTGCCAGCAGCCGTCCCGTGGGCGGGAGTAGTAATGAGCAGTTCTTC | CASSRPVGGSSNEQFF
TRBJ1-2 | TRBV20-1 | few | NA | TGCAGTGCTAGAGATCCGACCTCCTATGGCTACACCTTC | CSARDPTSYGYTF
TRBJ2-6 | TRBV28 | few | NA | TGTGCCAGCGGCCCGAATGGCCCTGGGGCCAACGTCCTGACTTTC | CASGPNGPGANVLTF
TRBJ2-1 | TRBV29-1 | few | NA | TGCAGCGTTGAAGATGGGGTAGCACGTGAGCAGTTCTTC | CSVEDGVAREQFF
TRBJ1-4 | TRBV27 | many | TRBD1 | TGTGCCAGCAGTCCAAGGACAGGGTTGGTTGAAAAACTGTTTTTT | CASSPRTGLVEKLFF
TRBJ2-5 | TRBV7-2 | NA | NA | TGTGCCAGCAGCTTACGGGCAGGCGGATACCTCCAAGAGACCCAGTACTTC | CASSLRAGGYLQETQYF
TRBJ2-7 | TRBV7-9 | NA | TRBD2 | TGTGCCAGCAGCTTAGGGCTAGCGGTATACTACGAGCAGTACTTC | CASSLGLAVYYEQYF
TRBJ2-3 | TRBV12-3/TRBV12-4 | many | TRBD2 | TGTGCCAGCAGTTTAGGGATAGCGGGAGGAACAGATACGCAGTATTTT | CASSLGIAGGTDTQYF
TRBJ1-1 | TRBV11-2 | many | NA | TGTGCCAGCAGCTTAGGGCCGGGGTCTCCTGAAGCTTTCTTT | CASSLGPGSPEAFF
TRBJ2-7 | TRBV15 | NA | TRBD1 | TGTGCCACCAGCAGAGGCGGGACAGGGGGTGTAGACGAGCAGTACTTC | CATSRGGTGGVDEQYF
TRBJ2-7 | TRBV3-1 | many | NA | TGTGCCAGCAGCCAAGCCCTCTCCTACGAGCAGTACTTC | CASSQALSYEQYF